This TCR beta chain was found in a study of T cell changes during pregnancy in multiple sclerosis. This CDR3 comprises 15 residues. V dropped 0 bases and J dropped 5; count of bases not matched to a gene: 2. Germline CDR1 reads LGHNA; CDR2 reads YSLEER. Repertoires were generated with immunoSEQ multiplex PCR, while TCRdb's copy carries only in-frame clones and drops some. The data contain approximately 94,000 clones, around 92% of them singletons. This material consisted of peripheral blood, taken after pregnancy. The TCR originated in a female donor with multiple sclerosis, enrolled in a pregnancy study. The genes are TRBV4-3 and TRBJ1-4; 8 nucleotides line up with TRBD1. CDR3 protein: CASSQDRTGNEKLFF. CDR3 nucleotides: TGCGCCAGCAGCCAAGATAGGACAGGGAATGAAAAACTGTTTTTT.